These 20 T cell receptor beta chains were sequenced from one sample in a study of blood T cell repertoires in COVID-19. TCRdb's table, derived via immunoSEQ multiplex PCR, lists solely in-frame clones and lacks some. Among some 130,000 clones listed, 70% to 90% were seen once. What was sequenced was peripheral blood. These receptors all come from a woman in her fifties or sixties with acute or convalescent COVID-19.

The chain employs TRBV7-9 and TRBJ2-1; D remains unclear. The CDR3 totals 15 residues. CDR1 and CDR2 from the germline V gene are SEHNR and FQNEAQ (reference sequence). With 4 bases removed from V and 4 bases from J, the gap between germline ends came to 14 bases. In nucleotides, the CDR3 is TGTGCCAGCAGCTCAAACCACAGAAATTACAATGAGCAGTTCTTC. It yields the protein CASSSNHRNYNEQFF.

The chain's CDR3 is CASSFGLAGAKYNEQFF. The CDR3 DNA reads TGCGCCAGCAGCTTTGGACTAGCGGGAGCGAAGTACAATGAGCAGTTCTTC. This chain uses TRBV5-1 with TRBJ2-1; 13 nucleotides align to TRBD2. The CDR3 runs to 17 residues. The V and J ends lost 2 bases and 4 bases, in that order; junction bases with no gene match: 6. CDR1 is SGHRS and CDR2 is YFSETQ in the germline V gene.

This clone was found once. The rearrangement uses TRBV19 and TRBJ2-1, with TRBD2 matching 11 bases. Germline assignment: CDR1 LNHDA and CDR2 SQIVND (reference sequence). CDR3 size: 17 residues. V dropped 0 bases and J dropped 0; count of bases not matched to a gene: 1. CDR3 region: CASSIDSGRASYNEQFF. In DNA, the CDR3 is TGTGCCAGTAGTATAGATAGCGGGAGGGCCTCCTACAATGAGCAGTTCTTC.

In its sample, this clone was seen a few times. At the DNA level, this CDR3 is encoded by other sequences in the same sample as well. This chain joins TRBV25-1 and TRBJ1-1, with TRBD1 as a possible D gene (6 bases). The CDR3 loop spans 16 amino acids. CDR1 is MGHDK and CDR2 is SYGVNS in the germline V gene. Trimming cost V 2 bases and J 3 bases, with 16 bases left between them. CDR3 sequence reads: CASSESSITGHTEAFF. The CDR3 DNA is TGTGCCAGCAGTGAAAGCTCTATAACAGGGCACACTGAAGCTTTCTTT.

The V call is TRBV6-5, the J call TRBJ2-2; D might be TRBD2 (6 bases). Trimming cost V 7 bases and J 7 bases, with 19 bases left between them. Germline V CDR1 and CDR2: MNHEY, SVGAGI. The CDR3 is 15 amino acids. CDR3 protein: CASNPGGILNGELFF. CDR3 nucleotides: TGTGCCAGCAATCCAGGCGGGATCCTTAACGGGGAGCTGTTTTTT.

This sequence joins TRBV19 and TRBJ1-1; 7 positions agree with TRBD1. This CDR3 spans 13 amino acids. CDR1 is LNHDA, CDR2 SQIVND, per germline (reference sequence). The V segment lost 5 bases and the J segment 4 bases; nucleotides outside the gene matches: 4. The CDR3 loop is CASSATGTTEAFF. The CDR3 coding sequence is TGTGCCAGTAGTGCGACAGGGACCACTGAAGCTTTCTTT.

The V and J genes are TRBV5-5 and TRBJ2-2; TRBD1 agrees at 10 bases. The germline gives CDR1 SGHKS, CDR2 YYEKEE (reference sequence). Unmatched junction bases numbered 6, after V lost 4 bases and J lost 6 bases. The CDR3 covers 15 residues. CDR3 residues: CASSRGTGVSGELFF. DNA of the CDR3: TGTGCCAGCAGCCGGGGGACAGGGGTATCCGGGGAGCTGTTTTTT.

J is TRBJ1-4 and V is TRBV2, with D unclear. The CDR3 spans 16 residues. The V gene's germline CDR1 is SNHLY and CDR2 FYNNEI. The V gene lost 2 bases and the J gene lost 6 bases, with 16 bases spanning the gap. CDR3 DNA sequence: TGTGCCAGCAGTGAATGGATTGGAACTCGGGATGAAAAACTGTTTTTT. It specifies CASSEWIGTRDEKLFF.

The chain carries TRBV7-9 and TRBJ1-1; 9 bases map to TRBD1. Per germline, CDR1 SEHNR and CDR2 FQNEAQ (reference sequence). V trimming: 1 base; J trimming: 14 bases; junction bases outside the gene matches: 2. This CDR3 contains 11 residues. The CDR3 coding sequence is TGTGCCAGCAGCTTAGGACAGGGGGTGTTCTTT. This encodes CASSLGQGVFF. Using reference TRBV7-9 and TRBJ1-1 for the parts outside the CDR3, the full variable domain is DTGVSQNPRHKITKRGQNVTFRCDPISEHNRLYWYRQTLGQGPEFLTYFQNEAQLEKSRLLSDRFSAERPKGSFSTLEIQRTEQGDSAMYLCASSLGQGVFFGQGTRLTVV.

In DNA form, the CDR3 reads TGTGCCAGCAGAGGTTCGGCGAGGGATGAGCAGTTCTTC. This sequence encodes CASRGSARDEQFF. The V call is TRBV2, the J call TRBJ2-1, with D maybe TRBD2 (5 bases). Germline loops: CDR1 SNHLY, CDR2 FYNNEI. The CDR3 contains 13 residues. Deletions cut 6 bases from V and 8 bases from J, with 14 bases between. Full variable domain (missing parts from reference TRBV2 and TRBJ2-1): EPEVTQTPSHQVTQMGQEVILRCVPISNHLYFYWYRQILGQKVEFLVSFYNNEISEKSEIFDDQFSVERPDGSNFTLKIRSTKLEDSAMYFCASRGSARDEQFFGPGTRLTVL.

The V and J genes are TRBV7-3 and TRBJ2-6; D is undetermined. Germline V gene data show CDR1 as SGHTA and CDR2 as FQGTGA. There are 15 residues in the CDR3. The V and J ends lost 5 bases and 0 bases respectively, with 8 bases between them. The CDR3 sequence: CASSRGDSGANVLTF. For the CDR3, the DNA is TGTGCCAGCAGCCGCGGTGACTCTGGGGCCAACGTCCTGACTTTC.

J is TRBJ2-1 and V is TRBV9, with D possibly matching TRBD2 (6 bases). CDR3 length: 16 amino acids. V was clipped by 0 bases and J by 1 base, with 11 bases between them. Per the germline V gene, CDR1 is SGDLS and CDR2 is YYNGEE. DNA for the CDR3: TGTGCCAGCAGCGTAGGGGCTAGCGCATCCTACAATGAGCAGTTCTTC. Its translation: CASSVGASASYNEQFF.

V usage is TRBV3-1 (or the pseudogene TRBV3-2) and J usage is TRBJ2-1; D might be TRBD1 (5 bases). The germline V gene encodes CDR1 LGHDT and CDR2 YNNKEL (reference sequence). The CDR3 consists of 15 residues. V lost 3 bases and J 8 bases, leaving 17 bases between the germline ends. The CDR3 bases are TGTGCCAGCAGCCATGGGGCGTCCTCCGTCGATGAGCAGTTCTTC. As protein: CASSHGASSVDEQFF.

The chain combines TRBV7-2 with TRBJ2-1; 10 bases fit TRBD2. Unmatched junction bases numbered 7, after V lost 1 base and J lost 4 bases. Germline assignment: CDR1 SGHTA and CDR2 FQGNSA. The CDR3 totals 17 residues. In nucleotides, the CDR3 is TGTGCCAGCAGCTTAGGTACCCTAGCGGGAGCATACAATGAGCAGTTCTTC. Its protein is CASSLGTLAGAYNEQFF.

The chain employs TRBV3-1 (or the pseudogene TRBV3-2) and TRBJ2-1, with 11 bases that match TRBD2. Unmatched junction bases numbered 10, after V lost 5 bases and J lost 4 bases. Germline CDR1 is LGHDT and CDR2 is YNNKEL (reference sequence). The length of the CDR3 is 17 residues. CDR3 in amino acids: CASSTFRTSGRYNEQFF. The CDR3 region has the DNA TGTGCCAGCAGCACCTTTAGGACTAGCGGGCGGTACAATGAGCAGTTCTTC.

This chain uses TRBV6-5 with TRBJ2-1; 8 nucleotides match TRBD2. The CDR3 has 14 amino acids. Unmatched junction bases numbered 7, after V lost 5 bases and J lost 7 bases. Germline V gives CDR1 MNHEY, CDR2 SVGAGI. The CDR3: CASSPPGGPNEQFF. CDR3 nucleotide sequence: TGTGCCAGCAGTCCCCCGGGAGGGCCTAATGAGCAGTTCTTC.

The rearrangement uses TRBV7-8 and TRBJ2-1, with TRBD2 matching over 7 bases. The V gene's germline CDR1 is SGHVS and CDR2 FQNEAQ. The CDR3 runs 16 residues. J lost 9 bases, V lost 1 base, and 12 bases had no gene match. In DNA, the CDR3 is TGTGCCAGCAGCTTAGGCCCCTTTAAAGGGAGGGGTGAGCAGTTCTTC. Translated, it gives CASSLGPFKGRGEQFF.

Written as DNA, the CDR3 is TGCAGCGTGGCCTTACTAGCGGGAGATGGAGATACGCAGTATTTT. The encoded protein is CSVALLAGDGDTQYF. The gene calls are TRBV29-1 and TRBJ2-3; 11 bases are shared with TRBD2. The CDR3 consists of 15 residues. The junction had 10 bases not matched to a gene; V was cut back by 6 bases and J by 5 bases. The germline V gene has CDR1 SQVTM and CDR2 ANQGSEA.

V gene TRBV10-3 combines with J gene TRBJ1-2, with no clear D. V lost 4 bases to trimming and J lost 4 bases, with 19 bases between them. The germline CDR1 and CDR2 sequences are ENHRY and SYGVKD. The CDR3 runs 16 residues. The CDR3 DNA sequence: TGTGCCATCAGTGCCGAACCGGGATCCGCCGGCTATGGCTACACCTTC. It yields the protein CAISAEPGSAGYGYTF.

CDR3: CASSLDGGSGDTQYF. The CDR3 bases are TGTGCCAGCAGCTTGGATGGCGGTTCGGGAGATACGCAGTATTTT. This chain connects TRBV5-4 to TRBJ2-3; D is ambiguous. Trimming shortened V by 0 bases and J by 5 bases, and 13 bases separated the two germline ends. This CDR3 has 15 amino acids. The germline V gene has CDR1 SGHNT and CDR2 YYREEE (reference sequence).